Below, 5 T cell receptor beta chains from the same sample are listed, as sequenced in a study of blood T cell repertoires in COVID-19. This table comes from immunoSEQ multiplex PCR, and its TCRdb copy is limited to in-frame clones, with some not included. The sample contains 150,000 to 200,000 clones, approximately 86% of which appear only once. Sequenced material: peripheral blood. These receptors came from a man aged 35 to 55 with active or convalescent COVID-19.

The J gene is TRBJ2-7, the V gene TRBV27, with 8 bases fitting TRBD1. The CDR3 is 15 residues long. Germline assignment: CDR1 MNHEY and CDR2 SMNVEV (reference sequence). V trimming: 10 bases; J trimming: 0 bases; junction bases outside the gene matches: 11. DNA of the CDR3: TGTGCCATCTCGCAGGGGGCGTCTTACTCCTACGAGCAGTACTTC. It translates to CAISQGASYSYEQYF.

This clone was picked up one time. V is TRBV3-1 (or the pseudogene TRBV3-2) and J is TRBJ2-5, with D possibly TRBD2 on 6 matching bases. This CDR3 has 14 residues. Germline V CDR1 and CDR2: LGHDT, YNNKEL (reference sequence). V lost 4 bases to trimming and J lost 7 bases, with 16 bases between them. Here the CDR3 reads CASSPTGTYGTQYF. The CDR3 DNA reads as TGTGCCAGCAGCCCGACCGGGACTTATGGGACCCAGTACTTC.

The CDR3 sequence: CASRTLGSSYNEQFF. For the CDR3, the DNA is TGTGCCAGTAGGACATTAGGAAGCTCCTACAATGAGCAGTTCTTC. The rearrangement joins TRBV19 to TRBJ2-1; D ambiguous. Trimming stripped 6 bases from V and 0 bases from J, with 12 bases between. Germline V gives CDR1 LNHDA, CDR2 SQIVND (reference sequence). The CDR3 sequence is 15 residues long.

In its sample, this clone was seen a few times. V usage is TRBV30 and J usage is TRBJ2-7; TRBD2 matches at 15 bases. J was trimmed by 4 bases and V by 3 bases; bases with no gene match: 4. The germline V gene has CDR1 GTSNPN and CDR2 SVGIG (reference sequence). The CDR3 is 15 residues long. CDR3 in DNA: TGTGCCTGGAGCACCGGACTAGCGGGGGGGTACGAGCAGTACTTC. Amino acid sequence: CAWSTGLAGGYEQYF.

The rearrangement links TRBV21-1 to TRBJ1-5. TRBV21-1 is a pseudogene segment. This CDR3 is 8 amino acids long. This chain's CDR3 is CASSPRHF. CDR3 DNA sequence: TGTGCCAGCAGCCCGCGGCATTTT.